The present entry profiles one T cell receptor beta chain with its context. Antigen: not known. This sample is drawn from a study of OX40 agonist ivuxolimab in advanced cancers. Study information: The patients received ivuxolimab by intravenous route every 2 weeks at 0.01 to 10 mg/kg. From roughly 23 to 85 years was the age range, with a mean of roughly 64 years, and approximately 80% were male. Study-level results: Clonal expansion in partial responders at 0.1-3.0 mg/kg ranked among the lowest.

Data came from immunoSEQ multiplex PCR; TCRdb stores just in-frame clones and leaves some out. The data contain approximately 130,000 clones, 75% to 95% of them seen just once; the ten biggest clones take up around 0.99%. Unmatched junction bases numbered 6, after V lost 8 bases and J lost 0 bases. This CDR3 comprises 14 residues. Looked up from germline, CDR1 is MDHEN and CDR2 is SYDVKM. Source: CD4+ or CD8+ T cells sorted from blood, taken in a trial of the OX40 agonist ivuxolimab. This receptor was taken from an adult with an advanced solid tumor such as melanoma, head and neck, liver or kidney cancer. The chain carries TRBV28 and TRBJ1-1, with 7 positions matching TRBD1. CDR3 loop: CASLQGQLNTEAFF. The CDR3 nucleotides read TGTGCCAGCCTTCAGGGACAGCTGAACACTGAAGCTTTCTTT.